One T cell receptor (beta chain) is described in this entry. Per the original methods: Cell counts per sample came from amplifying reference gene primers. The assay was immunoSEQ multiplex PCR, and TCRdb's table has in-frame clones only and misses some. V, J and clone size are taken as reported in that table, and D and trimming were inferred from the DNA itself. Of around 210,000 clones listed, approximately 80% are singletons. The sample comes from a study of blood T cell repertoires in COVID-19. Study-level information: PBMCs, B-cell-depleted T cells, or T cells provided the cDNA or gDNA that made up the material.

The CDR3 has 11 residues. CDR1 is MDHEN and CDR2 is SYDVKM in the germline V gene. With 7 bases removed from V and 6 bases from J, the gap between germline ends came to 9 bases. This clonotype was sampled from a woman aged 80 or over with COVID-19, enrolled during active disease. The V gene is TRBV28, the J gene TRBJ1-1; a weak D match, TRBD1 (5 bases). Sequenced material: peripheral blood. CDR3 DNA sequence: TGTGCCAGCAAAGGGGTTGCTGAAGCTTTCTTT. It is translated as CASKGVAEAFF.